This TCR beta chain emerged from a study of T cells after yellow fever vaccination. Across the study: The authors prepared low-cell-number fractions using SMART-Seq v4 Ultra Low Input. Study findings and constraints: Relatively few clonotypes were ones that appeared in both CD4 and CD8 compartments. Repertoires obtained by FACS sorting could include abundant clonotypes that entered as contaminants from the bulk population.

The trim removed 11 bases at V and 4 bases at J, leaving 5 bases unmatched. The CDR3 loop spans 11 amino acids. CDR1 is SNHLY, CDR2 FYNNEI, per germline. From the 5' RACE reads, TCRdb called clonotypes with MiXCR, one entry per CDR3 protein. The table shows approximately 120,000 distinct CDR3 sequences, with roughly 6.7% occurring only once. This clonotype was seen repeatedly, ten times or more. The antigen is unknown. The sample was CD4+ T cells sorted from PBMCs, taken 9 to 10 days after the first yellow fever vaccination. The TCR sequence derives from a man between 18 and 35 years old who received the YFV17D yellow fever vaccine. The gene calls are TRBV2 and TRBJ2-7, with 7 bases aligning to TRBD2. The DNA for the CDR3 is TGTGCCGGCGCGGGAGATTACGAGCAGTACTTC. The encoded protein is CAGAGDYEQYF. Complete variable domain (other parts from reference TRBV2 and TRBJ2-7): EPEVTQTPSHQVTQMGQEVILRCVPISNHLYFYWYRQILGQKVEFLVSFYNNEISEKSEIFDDQFSVERPDGSNFTLKIRSTKLEDSAMYFCAGAGDYEQYFGPGTRLTVT.